The present T cell receptor beta chain was sequenced within a study of post-analysis software for immune sequencing data. Incorporated into the TCR beta cDNA libraries were unique molecular identifiers, which served to reduce PCR and sequencing biases. MiXCR was run by TCRdb on the PCR reads, yielding one entry per CDR3 protein. The data hold over 700,000 distinct CDR3 sequences, with roughly 29% observed a single time. Germline V gene lookup returns CDR1 SGHNT and CDR2 YYREEE (reference sequence). Trimming removed 2 bases from V and 0 bases from J, with 12 bases in between. The CDR3 has 16 residues. This clonotype has just a few counts. Its antigen remains unknown. Study outcomes and limitations: Relative to controls, patients had five TRBV segments at higher frequency, with TRBV5-6, TRBV5-1 and TRBV20-1 among these.

The TCR sequence derives from a girl aged 5-17 years with multiple sclerosis. What was sequenced was blood. The chain uses TRBV5-4 and TRBJ2-1, with D perhaps assigned TRBD1 or TRBD2 (5 bases each). The CDR3 loop is CASSLGASSSYNEQFF. For the CDR3, the DNA is TGTGCCAGCAGCTTAGGGGCTAGCAGCTCCTACAATGAGCAGTTCTTC.